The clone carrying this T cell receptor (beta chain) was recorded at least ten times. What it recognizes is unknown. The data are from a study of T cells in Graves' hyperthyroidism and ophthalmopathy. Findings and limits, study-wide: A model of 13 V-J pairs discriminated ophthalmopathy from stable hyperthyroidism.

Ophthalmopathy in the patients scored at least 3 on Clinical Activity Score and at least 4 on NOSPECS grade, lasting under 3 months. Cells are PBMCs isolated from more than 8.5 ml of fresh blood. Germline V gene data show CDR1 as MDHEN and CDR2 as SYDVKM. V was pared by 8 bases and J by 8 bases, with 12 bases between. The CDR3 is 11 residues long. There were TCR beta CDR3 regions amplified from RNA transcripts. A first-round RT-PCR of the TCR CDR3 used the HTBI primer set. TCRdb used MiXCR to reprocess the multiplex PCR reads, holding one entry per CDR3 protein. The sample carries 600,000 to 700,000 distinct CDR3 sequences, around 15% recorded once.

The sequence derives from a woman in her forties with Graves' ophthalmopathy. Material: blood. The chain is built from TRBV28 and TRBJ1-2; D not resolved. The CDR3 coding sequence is TGTGCCAGCGCCTCCGAAGTAGGCTACACCTTC. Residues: CASASEVGYTF.